The 23 T cell receptor beta chains below come from one sample, sequenced in a study of OX40 agonist ivuxolimab in advanced cancers. Assay used: immunoSEQ multiplex PCR; TCRdb lists only in-frame clones, some missing. The sample consists of more than 50,000 clones, approximately 84% of them appearing once. The material sequenced was CD4+ or CD8+ T cells sorted from blood, taken in a trial of the OX40 agonist ivuxolimab. These receptors were collected from an adult with an advanced solid tumor such as melanoma, head and neck, liver or kidney cancer.

This rearrangement joins TRBV11-2 to TRBJ2-1, with 8 nucleotides matching TRBD2. The J segment lost 2 bases and the V segment lost 3 bases, leaving 3 bases of the junction unmatched. Germline CDR1 SGHAT, CDR2 FQNNGV. The length of the CDR3 is 15 residues. CDR3 nucleotides: TGTGCCAGCAGCTTCGGGACTAGGGCCTACAATGAGCAGTTCTTC. Residues: CASSFGTRAYNEQFF.

The chain combines TRBV6-5 with TRBJ2-7; tentative D call: TRBD1 (6 bases). The CDR3 sequence is 14 residues long. With 6 bases removed from V and 3 bases from J, the gap between germline ends came to 15 bases. From germline, CDR1 is MNHEY and CDR2 SVGAGI. The CDR3 spells CASRGALSSYEQYF. The CDR3 nucleotides are TGTGCCAGCAGGGGGGCGCTGAGTAGCTACGAGCAGTACTTC.

About this clone: The junction departs from germline at one end; a sequencing error may be responsible. The J gene is TRBJ2-1, the V gene TRBV7-3; 12 bases map to TRBD2. Germline values: CDR1 SGHTA, CDR2 FQGTGA. This CDR3 spans 20 amino acids. The CDR3 loop is CVSSLSATSGSASSYNEQFF. The CDR3 DNA follows: TGTGTCAGCAGCTTAAGCGCGACTAGCGGGAGCGCCAGCTCCTACAATGAGCAGTTCTTC.

The chain uses TRBV27 and TRBJ2-7; the D gene could be TRBD1 or TRBD2 (5 bases each). Deletions cut 6 bases from V and 0 bases from J, with 12 bases between. The CDR3 sequence is 14 residues long. Per the germline V gene, CDR1 is MNHEY and CDR2 is SMNVEV (reference sequence). The CDR3 sequence is CASSRDGYSYEQYF. The CDR3 coding sequence is TGTGCCAGCAGCCGGGACGGTTACTCCTACGAGCAGTACTTC.

This clone was seen just once. V and J are TRBV7-2 and TRBJ2-2, with D tentatively TRBD1 (6 bases). V shed 5 bases and J shed 4 bases, with 14 bases lying between them. CDR3 length: 15 residues. CDR1 is SGHTA, CDR2 FQGNSA, per germline. CDR3 bases: TGTGCCAGCAGCGACAGGCCGGGCTTCACCGGGGAGCTGTTTTTT. Its translation is CASSDRPGFTGELFF.

This chain joins TRBV7-2 and TRBJ1-3, with D possibly being TRBD1 (5 bases). This CDR3 spans 16 amino acids. The germline V gene encodes CDR1 SGHTA and CDR2 FQGNSA. Trimming removed 6 bases from V and 4 bases from J, with 19 bases in between. For the CDR3, the DNA is TGTGCCAGCAGTGGGGCGTCGGGGTTTTTGGGAAACACCATATATTTT. Encoded protein: CASSGASGFLGNTIYF.

V and J are TRBV30 and TRBJ2-5; 9 nucleotides agree with TRBD2. CDR1 is GTSNPN and CDR2 is SVGIG in the germline V gene (reference sequence). After removal of 2 bases from V and 4 bases from J, the junction contained 8 bases not matched to a gene. CDR3 size: 15 residues. For the CDR3, the DNA is TGTGCCTGGAGTTTCCATCGGACTAGCGCAGAGACCCAGTACTTC. This codes for CAWSFHRTSAETQYF.

The chain has TRBV5-4 and TRBJ2-7, with no clear D. Between the trimmed V and J ends, which lost 5 bases and 1 base, there was a span of 16 bases. Germline CDR1 SGHNT, CDR2 YYREEE (reference sequence). The CDR3 is 15 residues long. In DNA, the CDR3 is TGTGCCAGCAGTCCGCCGGGTTATGGGTCCTACGAGCAGTACTTC. This translates into CASSPPGYGSYEQYF. The full variable domain, rest sourced from reference TRBV5-4 and TRBJ2-7, is ETGVTQSPTHLIKTRGQQVTLRCSSQSGHNTVSWYQQALGQGPQFIFQYYREEENGRGNFPPRFSGLQFPNYSSELNVNALELDDSALYLCASSPPGYGSYEQYFGPGTRLTVT.

This chain links TRBV27 with TRBJ1-1; 8 nucleotides line up with TRBD1. Germline V gives CDR1 MNHEY, CDR2 SMNVEV (reference sequence). The junction had 17 bases not matched to a gene; V was cut back by 4 bases and J by 7 bases. The CDR3 has 17 amino acids. The CDR3 is CASSSSSTGRGRSEAFF. As DNA, the CDR3 is TGTGCCAGCAGTTCCAGCTCTACAGGCAGGGGGCGAAGTGAAGCTTTCTTT.

V usage is TRBV5-6 and J usage is TRBJ1-2; possibly TRBD1 for D (5 bases). From germline, CDR1 is SGHDT and CDR2 YYEEEE. The ends were cut back, 4 bases at V and 6 bases at J, with 13 bases in the middle. The CDR3 totals 13 residues. CDR3 sequence (DNA): TGTGCCAGCAGCCTGGAGAGGGGAAATGGCTACACCTTC. It translates to CASSLERGNGYTF. The entire variable domain, with the rest obtained from reference TRBV5-6 and TRBJ1-2, is as follows: DAGVTQSPTHLIKTRGQQVTLRCSPKSGHDTVSWYQQALGQGPQFIFQYYEEEERQRGNFPDRFSGHQFPNYSSELNVNALLLGDSALYLCASSLERGNGYTFGSGTRLTVV.

This clone was seen a handful of times. This chain connects TRBV7-3 to TRBJ2-3; possibly TRBD1 or TRBD2 for D (5 bases each). Germline CDR1 and CDR2: SGHTA and FQGTGA. This CDR3 has 18 amino acids. Trimming removed 0 bases at V and 2 bases at J, with 18 bases between. The CDR3 DNA is TGTGCCAGCAGCTTAACAAGTGGTGGGAGTGGGGCCACAGATACGCAGTATTTT. Translated: CASSLTSGGSGATDTQYF.

The chain employs TRBV7-9 and TRBJ1-1, with 11 bases aligning to TRBD1. Germline values: CDR1 SEHNR, CDR2 FQNEAQ (reference sequence). Trimming cost V 4 bases and J 2 bases; bases outside gene matches: 6. The CDR3 loop spans 16 amino acids. CDR3 nucleotide sequence: TGTGCCAGCAGCTCAGTGGACAGGGGGCTTAACACTGAAGCTTTCTTT. Protein: CASSSVDRGLNTEAFF.

The chain couples TRBV19 to TRBJ2-2; D possibly corresponds to TRBD1 (5 bases). The CDR3 contains 13 residues. Deletions cut 9 bases from V and 2 bases from J, with 10 bases between. Germline CDR1 is LNHDA and CDR2 is SQIVND (reference sequence). CDR3 bases: TGTGCCAGCACAGGTTCCAACACCGGGGAGCTGTTTTTT. This translates into CASTGSNTGELFF.

The chain employs TRBV7-2 and TRBJ1-1; 8 nucleotides agree with TRBD1. This CDR3 region has 14 residues. V shed 7 bases, J shed 8 bases, and the junction held 12 bases outside the gene matches. Germline-derived CDR1 and CDR2 are SGHTA and FQGNSA. The DNA of the CDR3 is TGTGCCAGCATTACAGGGGGAAAGGGCTTCGAAGCTTTCTTT. Translation: CASITGGKGFEAFF.

This rearrangement joins TRBV27 to TRBJ2-7, with D perhaps TRBD2 (5 bases). The V gene lost 0 bases and the J gene lost 5 bases, with 17 bases spanning the gap. The CDR3 contains 16 residues. From germline, CDR1 is MNHEY and CDR2 SMNVEV (reference sequence). CDR3 residues: CASSLSPFGILDEQYF. CDR3 nucleotide sequence: TGTGCCAGCAGTTTATCACCCTTCGGGATCCTGGACGAGCAGTACTTC.

V and J are TRBV6-5 and TRBJ2-7, with D possibly being TRBD1 (7 bases). Germline CDR1 is MNHEY and CDR2 is SVGAGI. The V gene lost 6 bases and the J gene lost 1 base, with 13 bases spanning the gap. The CDR3 has 14 residues. In nucleotides, the CDR3 is TGTGCCAGCAGCCAGACAGGGAGGTCCTACGAGCAGTACTTC. Its translation: CASSQTGRSYEQYF.

The rearrangement links TRBV7-6 to TRBJ2-2; TRBD1 might be the D (5 bases). Trimming pared 2 bases from V and 5 bases from J, leaving 12 bases between. The germline gives CDR1 SGHVS, CDR2 FNYEAQ. CDR3 length: 15 amino acids. CDR3 region: CASSLRGPTTGELFF. In DNA, the CDR3 is TGTGCCAGCAGCTTAAGGGGCCCGACTACCGGGGAGCTGTTTTTT. Full variable domain (rest looked up from reference TRBV7-6 and TRBJ2-2): GAGVSQSPRYKVTKRGQDVALRCDPISGHVSLYWYRQALGQGPEFLTYFNYEAQQDKSGLPNDRFSAERPEGSISTLTIQRTEQRDSAMYRCASSLRGPTTGELFFGEGSRLTVL.

The chain combines TRBV19 with TRBJ1-1, with 8 nucleotides matching TRBD1. Germline V gene data show CDR1 as LNHDA and CDR2 as SQIVND (reference sequence). Unmatched junction bases numbered 8, after V lost 5 bases and J lost 6 bases. The CDR3 runs to 14 residues. CDR3 nucleotide sequence: TGTGCCAGTAGTGCGCCAGGGGGCCCCTCTGAAGCTTTCTTT. Translating it yields CASSAPGGPSEAFF.

The chain uses TRBV11-3 and TRBJ2-2; D not resolved. Germline CDR1 reads SGHNT; CDR2 reads YENEEA. The CDR3 sequence is 14 residues long. Trimming took off 5 bases at V and 3 bases at J, with 10 bases between the two ends. CDR3 DNA sequence: TGTGCCAGCAGCCCACGCTCAGACACCGGGGAGCTGTTTTTT. It specifies CASSPRSDTGELFF.

The sample holds a few counts of this clone. The chain links TRBV28 to TRBJ2-3, with 7 bases aligning to TRBD2. V lost 6 bases, J lost 7 bases, and 16 bases stayed unmatched. CDR1 MDHEN and CDR2 SYDVKM come from the germline V gene. The CDR3 has 16 residues. The CDR3: CASSLEGGSYRNTQYF. CDR3 coding DNA: TGTGCCAGCAGCCTAGAGGGCGGGAGTTATAGAAATACGCAGTATTTT.

The chain links TRBV28 to TRBJ2-7, with TRBD2 as a possible D gene (6 bases). This CDR3 comprises 15 residues. Germline CDR1 and CDR2: MDHEN and SYDVKM. Trimming cost V 4 bases and J 2 bases, with 15 bases left between them. CDR3 in DNA: TGTGCCAGCAGTTCCCCCGGGACTCTCGCCTACGAGCAGTACTTC. Protein sequence: CASSSPGTLAYEQYF. Supplemented by reference TRBV28 and TRBJ2-7, the full variable domain reads DVKVTQSSRYLVKRTGEKVFLECVQDMDHENMFWYRQDPGLGLRLIYFSYDVKMKEKGDIPEGYSVSREKKERFSLILESASTNQTSMYLCASSSPGTLAYEQYFGPGTRLTVT.

This chain uses TRBV5-1 with TRBJ1-3; D remains ambiguous. This CDR3 is built from 16 residues. Germline V lookup: CDR1 SGHRS, CDR2 YFSETQ. V was clipped by 1 base and J by 9 bases, with 20 bases between them. The CDR3 DNA sequence: TGCGCCAGCAGCTTGAATCCCACCCGTCAATGGGCCACCATATATTTT. Its protein product is CASSLNPTRQWATIYF.

The chain links TRBV5-8 to TRBJ2-7, with TRBD2 identical over 7 bases. Per germline, CDR1 SGHTS and CDR2 YDEGEE. Trimming cost V 6 bases and J 3 bases; bases outside gene matches: 6. CDR3 length: 13 residues. CDR3 in DNA: TGTGCCAGCACCCGGACTAGAAACTACGAGCAGTACTTC. Residues: CASTRTRNYEQYF.